This T cell receptor (beta chain) was documented in a study of cytomegalovirus exposure and HLA in healthy donors. General study points: Another analysis was done later, and it associated 17,000 or so TCR beta sequences with HLA alleles at 0.05 false discovery rate. The number of N-insertions in an Asian-associated ancestry cluster was reportedly below the roughly 700-donor mean in a later analysis. It was in a later analysis that TCR association rates were seen to vary by HLA locus, highest for DRB1 and lowest for HLA-C.

To note about this clone: Antigen: not known.

Primers: 60 Vbeta forward and 13 Jbeta reverse. The repertoire was sequenced with immunoSEQ multiplex PCR; TCRdb's copy has only in-frame clones and lacks some. The sample table includes about 35,000 clones. The origin of this receptor is a woman in her thirties or forties in good health and CMV-seropositive. Sequencing was performed on PBMCs.

This chain's CDR3 is CASSALTGSSYNEQFF. DNA of the CDR3: TGTGCCAGTAGTGCATTAACAGGGAGCTCCTACAATGAGCAGTTCTTC. The chain uses TRBV19 and TRBJ2-1; D is possibly TRBD1 (6 bases). V lost 5 bases to trimming and J lost 0 bases, with 14 bases between them. Germline-derived CDR1 and CDR2 are LNHDA and SQIVND (reference sequence). The CDR3 consists of 16 residues.